What follows are 24 T cell receptor beta chains derived from one specimen sequenced in a study of CD8+ T cells in alopecia areata. Treatment of the sample: oral pan-JAK inhibitor, 5-10 mg twice daily. TCR sequencing used cDNA made by reverse transcription of extracted RNA. Data came from immunoSEQ multiplex PCR; TCRdb stores just in-frame clones and leaves some out. The sample shows around 180,000 clones, roughly 60% of them seen only once. Material: CD4+ T cells sorted from blood, obtained at week 24, from a patient treated with tofacitinib. The receptor source for this set is a human donor with alopecia areata.

The chain uses TRBV30 and TRBJ1-6; TRBD1 matches 9 bases. V gave up 4 bases and J gave up 0 bases; unmatched junction bases: 7. CDR3 length: 17 amino acids. Germline V gene sequence: CDR1 GTSNPN, CDR2 SVGIG (reference sequence). CDR3 DNA: TGTGCCTGGATGGACGGGACAGGGAGCTCCTATAATTCACCCCTCCACTTT. Its protein is CAWMDGTGSSYNSPLHF.

The chain employs TRBV7-2 and TRBJ1-5; D might be TRBD1 (5 bases). Trimming left V 1 base short and J 7 bases short, with 11 bases between. The CDR3 totals 14 residues. The germline gives CDR1 SGHTA, CDR2 FQGNSA. This CDR3 is CASSLDSGLQPQHF. DNA of the CDR3: TGTGCCAGCAGCTTAGATTCAGGGCTCCAGCCCCAGCATTTT.

V usage is TRBV9 and J usage is TRBJ2-3; D is uncertain. Germline CDR1 and CDR2: SGDLS and YYNGEE. CDR3 size: 11 residues. The ends were cut back, 2 bases at V and 5 bases at J, with 3 bases in the middle. The CDR3 DNA is TGTGCCAGCAGCGTGAGAGATACGCAGTATTTT. It specifies CASSVRDTQYF. Full variable domain (rest looked up from reference TRBV9 and TRBJ2-3): DSGVTQTPKHLITATGQRVTLRCSPRSGDLSVYWYQQSLDQGLQFLIQYYNGEERAKGNILERFSAQQFPDLHSELNLSSLELGDSALYFCASSVRDTQYFGPGTRLTVL.

This clone showed up just once. The chain uses TRBV4-3 and TRBJ1-2, with 9 positions matching TRBD1. This CDR3 is 14 amino acids long. Germline CDR1 reads LGHNA; CDR2 reads YSLEER. V was clipped by 4 bases and J by 6 bases; unmatched bases: 6. The CDR3 coding sequence is TGCGCCAGCAGCCCCGGACAGGGGAGTAATGGCTACACCTTC. As protein: CASSPGQGSNGYTF.

This clone appeared a few times. This rearrangement joins TRBV29-1 to TRBJ2-7; D tentatively fits TRBD1 or TRBD2 (5 bases each). This CDR3 has 13 amino acids. The V gene lost 4 bases and the J gene lost 6 bases, with 16 bases spanning the gap. Looked up from germline, CDR1 is SQVTM and CDR2 is ANQGSEA. In nucleotides, the CDR3 is TGCAGCGTTGTACCGGGACCTGGTACCGAGCAGTACTTC. The encoded protein is CSVVPGPGTEQYF.

V usage is TRBV5-1 and J usage is TRBJ2-7; TRBD2 agrees at 8 bases. The CDR3 contains 14 residues. Germline V gives CDR1 SGHRS, CDR2 YFSETQ. J was trimmed by 3 bases and V by 0 bases; bases with no gene match: 2. As DNA, the CDR3 is TGCGCCAGCAGCTTGGCGGGGGGGCTCTACGAGCAGTACTTC. Residues: CASSLAGGLYEQYF.

This chain joins TRBV29-1 and TRBJ2-4; TRBD1 matches 9 bases. The CDR3 loop spans 13 amino acids. CDR1 and CDR2 from the germline V gene are SQVTM and ANQGSEA. With 6 bases clipped from V and 6 bases from J, the junction kept 6 bases outside the gene matches. The CDR3 nucleotides are TGCAGCGTCCGGGACAGGGTAATAAACATTCAGTACTTC. Translation: CSVRDRVINIQYF.

The genes are TRBV9 and TRBJ2-4, with a possible D match to TRBD2 (5 bases). V lost 4 bases to trimming and J lost 8 bases, with 19 bases between them. The CDR3 contains 15 residues. In germline, CDR1 is SGDLS, CDR2 YYNGEE. The CDR3 nucleotides read TGTGCCAGCAGCCGACTGTCGCGCCGGGATGACATTCAGTACTTC. Its protein product is CASSRLSRRDDIQYF.

This chain links TRBV4-1 with TRBJ2-3; no reliable D call. Germline values: CDR1 MGHRA, CDR2 YSYEKL. CDR3 length equals 13 residues. Trimming removed 0 bases at V and 4 bases at J, with 5 bases between. CDR3 protein: CASSQDLPDTQYF. Written as DNA, the CDR3 is TGCGCCAGCAGCCAAGACCTGCCAGATACGCAGTATTTT.

The rearrangement uses TRBV7-2 and TRBJ2-5; D call uncertain. CDR3 size: 12 residues. V lost 2 bases and J 4 bases, leaving 5 bases between the germline ends. Germline CDR1 SGHTA, CDR2 FQGNSA. CDR3 protein: CASSLSRETQYF. CDR3 in DNA: TGTGCCAGCAGCTTATCCCGAGAGACCCAGTACTTC.

The CDR3 DNA reads TGTGCCAGCAGCTTGTTGGTAAACACTGAAGCTTTCTTT. Translation gives CASSLLVNTEAFF. The rearrangement uses TRBV5-6 and TRBJ1-1; D not certain. V lost 1 base and J 2 bases, leaving 6 bases between the germline ends. The CDR3 length is 13 residues. Germline CDR1 is SGHDT and CDR2 is YYEEEE.

The sample holds one count of this clone. This chain uses TRBV27 with TRBJ1-2; perhaps TRBD1 as D (5 bases). Trimming took 0 bases from V and 7 from J, leaving 9 bases between them. This CDR3 is 13 amino acids long. Germline V CDR1 and CDR2: MNHEY, SMNVEV (reference sequence). The CDR3 loop is CASSLSAGVGYTF. The CDR3 bases are TGTGCCAGCAGTTTATCGGCGGGGGTTGGCTACACCTTC.

This clone was counted once. CDR3 nucleotide sequence: TGTGCCAGCAGCGTAGCTGAAGGGTCCACACTGCAGTACTTC. This translates into CASSVAEGSTLQYF. The rearrangement uses TRBV9 and TRBJ2-4; D gene uncertain. Trimming shortened V by 0 bases and J by 13 bases, and 17 bases separated the two germline ends. Germline CDR1 SGDLS, CDR2 YYNGEE. There are 14 residues in the CDR3. The whole variable domain, remainder taken from reference TRBV9 and TRBJ2-4, is DSGVTQTPKHLITATGQRVTLRCSPRSGDLSVYWYQQSLDQGLQFLIQYYNGEERAKGNILERFSAQQFPDLHSELNLSSLELGDSALYFCASSVAEGSTLQYFGAGTRLSVL.

This chain uses TRBV30 with TRBJ2-6; 7 bases match TRBD1. With V trimmed by 2 bases and J by 0 bases, 10 bases remained unmatched. Germline loops: CDR1 GTSNPN, CDR2 SVGIG (reference sequence). The CDR3 contains 18 residues. The CDR3 loop is CAWSLRQGMSSGANVLTF. Here the CDR3 DNA reads TGTGCCTGGAGTTTAAGACAGGGAATGTCCTCTGGGGCCAACGTCCTGACTTTC.

This clone was detected a few times. The V gene is TRBV10-3, the J gene TRBJ1-6, with 8 positions matching TRBD1. V dropped 5 bases and J dropped 9; count of bases not matched to a gene: 6. Germline assignment: CDR1 ENHRY and CDR2 SYGVKD. The CDR3 spans 14 residues. In DNA form, the CDR3 reads TGTGCCATCAGTACGACAGGGGAAGGTTCACCCCTCCACTTT. Its protein product is CAISTTGEGSPLHF.

The CDR3 loop reads CASSLRQGVSGYTF. CDR3 bases: TGTGCCAGCTCACTTCGACAGGGAGTATCTGGCTACACCTTC. The V call is TRBV18, the J call TRBJ1-2; 7 nucleotides match TRBD1. V shed 4 bases, J shed 7 bases, and the junction held 9 bases outside the gene matches. Germline CDR1 and CDR2: KGHSH and LQKENI. CDR3 length equals 14 residues.

There are a few counts of this clone. V gene TRBV4-3 combines with J gene TRBJ2-4, with D tentatively TRBD2 (6 bases). With 0 bases removed from V and 0 bases from J, the gap between germline ends came to 9 bases. CDR1 and CDR2 (germline): LGHNA, YSLEER. This CDR3 has 16 amino acids. CDR3 sequence reads: CASSQEWRGAKNIQYF. The CDR3 DNA reads as TGCGCCAGCAGCCAAGAGTGGCGGGGAGCCAAAAACATTCAGTACTTC.

This clone was observed a handful of times. The chain has TRBV7-8 and TRBJ2-2; D may be TRBD1 (6 bases). Germline CDR1 and CDR2: SGHVS and FQNEAQ. This CDR3 is 15 amino acids long. V lost 5 bases and J 0 bases, leaving 10 bases between the germline ends. The CDR3 DNA sequence: TGTGCCAGCAGCCTACGGACAGCGAACACCGGGGAGCTGTTTTTT. This gives the protein CASSLRTANTGELFF.

The rearrangement links TRBV5-6 to TRBJ2-7, with TRBD2 matching over 8 bases. Germline V lookup: CDR1 SGHDT, CDR2 YYEEEE. The length of the CDR3 is 16 residues. The ends lost 1 base at V and 2 bases at J; junction bases unmatched: 8. CDR3 nucleotides: TGTGCCAGCAGCTTGACAGTCGCGGGGGGACCCTACGAGCAGTACTTC. It codes for CASSLTVAGGPYEQYF.

This sequence joins TRBV30 and TRBJ1-2; 12 nucleotides line up with TRBD1. After removal of 0 bases from V and 2 bases from J, the junction contained 1 base not matched to a gene. The CDR3 runs 15 residues. CDR1 GTSNPN and CDR2 SVGIG come from the germline V gene (reference sequence). The CDR3 loop reads CAWSVGTGGNYGYTF. The CDR3 DNA is TGTGCCTGGAGTGTAGGGACAGGGGGCAACTATGGCTACACCTTC.

This clone has only one observation. The chain recombines TRBV7-2 with TRBJ1-6, with 8 positions matching TRBD1. CDR1 SGHTA and CDR2 FQGNSA come from the germline V gene. J was trimmed by 10 bases and V by 3 bases; bases with no gene match: 8. The CDR3 has 15 residues. CDR3 region: CASSFLTGEGSPLHF. DNA for the CDR3: TGTGCCAGCAGCTTCCTGACAGGGGAAGGCTCACCCCTCCACTTT.

This clone was recorded a few times. V and J are TRBV6-5 and TRBJ1-5; D uncertain. Trimming cost V 6 bases and J 5 bases, with 11 bases left between them. The germline gives CDR1 MNHEY, CDR2 SVGAGI. The CDR3 has 13 residues. CDR3 sequence (DNA): TGTGCCAGCAGGCGGGGAGGCGATCAGCCCCAGCATTTT. Its translation is CASRRGGDQPQHF.

This rearrangement joins TRBV29-1 to TRBJ2-3; 7 bases are a match to TRBD2. V lost 6 bases, J lost 2 bases, and 2 bases stayed unmatched. This CDR3 region has 12 residues. Germline assignment: CDR1 SQVTM and CDR2 ANQGSEA. CDR3 DNA: TGCAGCGTGGGAGGGGTCACAGATACGCAGTATTTT. Residues: CSVGGVTDTQYF.

The chain links TRBV7-2 to TRBJ2-2; D tentatively reads TRBD1 or TRBD2 (6 bases each). V was cut by 6 bases and J by 0 bases, with 8 bases left in between. This CDR3 has 14 amino acids. Germline CDR1 SGHTA, CDR2 FQGNSA. The CDR3 here is CASRGGSNTGELFF. CDR3 bases: TGTGCCAGCAGGGGGGGCTCGAACACCGGGGAGCTGTTTTTT.